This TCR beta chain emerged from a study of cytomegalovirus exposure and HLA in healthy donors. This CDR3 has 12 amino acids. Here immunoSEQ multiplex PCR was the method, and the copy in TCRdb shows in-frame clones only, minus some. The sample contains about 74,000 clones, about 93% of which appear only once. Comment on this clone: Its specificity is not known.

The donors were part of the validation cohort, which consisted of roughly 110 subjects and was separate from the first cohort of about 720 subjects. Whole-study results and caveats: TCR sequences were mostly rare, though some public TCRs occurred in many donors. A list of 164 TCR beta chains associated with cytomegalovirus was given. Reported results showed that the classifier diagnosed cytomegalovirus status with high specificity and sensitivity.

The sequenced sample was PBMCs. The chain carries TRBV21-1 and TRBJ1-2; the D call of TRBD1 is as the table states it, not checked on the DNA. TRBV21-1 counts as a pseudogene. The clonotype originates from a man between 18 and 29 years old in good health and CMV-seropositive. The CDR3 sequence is CASSSQGYGYTF. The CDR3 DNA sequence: TGTGCCAGCAGCTCACAGGGTTACGGCTACACCTTC.